This T cell receptor beta chain was captured by sequencing in a study of shared clonotypes between healthy human individuals. Study-level results: What rarefaction showed was incomplete sorted-subset sequencing despite large depth.

Points on this clone: Antigen specificity is unknown.

This table comes from immunoSEQ multiplex PCR, and its TCRdb copy is limited to in-frame clones, with some not included. This table has hundreds of thousands of clones, just over 90% appearing once. CD45RO-negative, CCR7-positively selected cells formed the naive CD8 fraction, excluding terminally differentiated effector memory CD45RA+ cells. The CDR3 is made up of 14 amino acids. J gave up 4 bases and V 8 bases, and 4 bases lay outside the gene matches. Germline CDR1 reads MGHDK; CDR2 reads SYGVNS. This clonotype was sampled from a man aged 30 to 45 in good health. This chain links TRBV25-1 with TRBJ2-6; 8 bases match TRBD1. The sequencing sample was made of naive CD8+ T cells sorted from blood. CDR3 nucleotide sequence: TGTGCCAGCGCGACAGGGGACGGGGCCAACGTCCTGACTTTC. Its translation is CASATGDGANVLTF.